This entry lists 21 T cell receptor beta chains sequenced from one sample in a study of CD8 T cells in Susac syndrome. An input of about 0.5 to 1 ug of RNA was subjected to reverse transcription using random hexamers. TCRdb analysed the immunoSEQ multiplex PCR reads with MiXCR anew, one entry per CDR3 protein. The table shows around 180,000 distinct CDR3 sequences, with approximately 95% occurring only once. Sequencing used CD4+ T cells from PBMCs. The receptor set was obtained from a human donor with multiple sclerosis.

The DNA for the CDR3 is TGCAGTGCTTCCCTAGCGGGGGTCCTGCAAGAGACCCAGTACTTC. Protein sequence: CSASLAGVLQETQYF. The chain uses TRBV20-1 and TRBJ2-5; 10 nucleotides agree with TRBD2. The CDR3 spans 15 residues. CDR1 and CDR2 (germline): DFQATT, SNEGSKA (reference sequence). The junction had 8 bases not matched to a gene; V was cut back by 5 bases and J by 2 bases.

The chain uses TRBV11-2 and TRBJ2-5, with TRBD2 matching over 13 bases. Looked up from germline, CDR1 is SGHAT and CDR2 is FQNNGV. Germline trimming cut 2 bases from V and 2 bases from J; bases unmatched to any gene: 8. CDR3 size: 18 residues. CDR3 DNA sequence: TGTGCCAGCAGCTTACGCCCCCTACTAGCGGGGGGGCAAGAGACCCAGTACTTC. Its protein product is CASSLRPLLAGGQETQYF.

This chain uses TRBV9 with TRBJ1-1; D is undetermined. V gave up 7 bases and J gave up 2 bases, with 15 bases separating them. CDR1 and CDR2 from the germline V gene are SGDLS and YYNGEE. This CDR3 spans 14 amino acids. The CDR3 DNA sequence: TGTGCCAGCGGACCAGGTTGGGGAAACACTGAAGCTTTCTTT. It is translated as CASGPGWGNTEAFF.

The rearrangement uses TRBV7-2 and TRBJ2-3; no clear D gene. The CDR3 spans 13 residues. Trimming left V 0 bases short and J 3 bases short, with 4 bases between. Per germline, CDR1 SGHTA and CDR2 FQGNSA. CDR3 sequence (DNA): TGTGCCAGCAGCTTAGCTTGGACAGATACGCAGTATTTT. Translating it yields CASSLAWTDTQYF.

The chain is built from TRBV10-2 and TRBJ1-1; no definite D call. The V end was cut by 6 bases, the J end by 5 bases, with 4 bases between. The CDR3 has 10 amino acids. Germline CDR1 is WSHSY and CDR2 is SAAADI. CDR3 bases: TGCGCCAGCAGGGAGACTGAAGCTTTCTTT. Its protein is CASRETEAFF.

The rearrangement links TRBV7-9 to TRBJ2-3, with TRBD2 as a possible D gene (5 bases). The V and J ends lost 5 bases and 6 bases respectively, with 9 bases between them. Germline V CDR1 and CDR2: SEHNR, FQNEAQ (reference sequence). The CDR3 totals 12 residues. Here the CDR3 DNA reads TGTGCCAGCAGCGATCGAGGGGATACGCAGTATTTT. Amino acids: CASSDRGDTQYF.

This clonotype appeared a few times. The V call is TRBV12-3 or TRBV12-4, the J call TRBJ1-2; D is uncertain. V lost 3 bases and J lost 6, with 8 bases in between. CDR3 length equals 12 residues. The CDR3 DNA reads as TGTGCCAGCAGTTTGTTTGGGGATGGCTACACCTTC. The encoded protein is CASSLFGDGYTF.

The chain couples TRBV30 to TRBJ1-5, with D maybe TRBD1 (6 bases). The V end lost 3 bases, the J end lost 9 bases, and 18 bases lay between the germline ends. The CDR3 length is 14 residues. Germline V lookup: CDR1 GTSNPN, CDR2 SVGIG (reference sequence). CDR3 residues: CAWSLIGGGGPQHF. In DNA form, the CDR3 reads TGTGCCTGGAGCTTAATCGGGGGCGGGGGGCCCCAGCATTTT.

CDR3: CSVHREDTGELFF. DNA for the CDR3: TGCAGCGTCCACAGGGAGGACACCGGGGAGCTGTTTTTT. The V gene is TRBV29-1, the J gene TRBJ2-2; D is perhaps TRBD1 or TRBD2 (6 bases each). CDR3 size: 13 residues. Germline CDR1 reads SQVTM; CDR2 reads ANQGSEA. Trimming shortened V by 6 bases and J by 3 bases, and 11 bases separated the two germline ends.

CDR3 in amino acids: CASSLLPGQSSPLHF. As DNA, the CDR3 is TGTGCCAGCAGCCTGCTGCCGGGGCAATCTTCACCCCTCCACTTT. V gene TRBV7-2 combines with J gene TRBJ1-6, with D possibly TRBD1 on 5 matching bases. The germline V gene encodes CDR1 SGHTA and CDR2 FQGNSA. The CDR3 loop spans 15 amino acids. Trimming shortened V by 5 bases and J by 9 bases, and 17 bases separated the two germline ends.

The gene calls are TRBV7-3 and TRBJ2-3; tentatively, D is TRBD1 (5 bases). With 5 bases removed from V and 8 bases from J, the gap between germline ends came to 14 bases. CDR3 length: 13 residues. Germline lookup yields CDR1 SGHTA and CDR2 FQGTGA. The CDR3 loop reads CASSPLQGSTQYF. CDR3 nucleotides: TGTGCCAGCAGCCCTCTTCAGGGTTCTACGCAGTATTTT.

In this sample, this clonotype turned up once. The chain couples TRBV29-1 to TRBJ2-5; 11 bases line up with TRBD2. V lost 8 bases to trimming and J lost 2 bases; unmatched junction nucleotides: 1. The CDR3 has 12 amino acids. CDR1 and CDR2 from the germline V gene are SQVTM and ANQGSEA. The CDR3 sequence: CSSSGGQETQYF. The CDR3 coding sequence is TGCAGCTCTAGCGGGGGGCAAGAGACCCAGTACTTC. Looking up the rest from reference TRBV29-1 and TRBJ2-5 gives the full variable domain: SAVISQKPSRDICQRGTSLTIQCQVDSQVTMMFWYRQQPGQSLTLIATANQGSEATYESGFVIDKFPISRPNLTFSTLTVSNMSPEDSSIYLCSSSGGQETQYFGPGTRLLVL.

The chain joins TRBV12-3 or TRBV12-4 to TRBJ2-3; the match to TRBD2 covers 8 bases. The CDR3 extends over 17 amino acids. The J segment lost 1 base and the V segment lost 4 bases, leaving 10 bases of the junction unmatched. The CDR3 coding sequence is TGTGCCAGCAGTTCGGAAACCCTAGCGGGCCGCACAGATACGCAGTATTTT. Protein: CASSSETLAGRTDTQYF.

The chain carries TRBV5-1 and TRBJ2-7, with 9 bases fitting TRBD1. Germline values: CDR1 SGHRS, CDR2 YFSETQ. The CDR3 totals 17 residues. Trimming at V came to 3 bases and at J to 1 base, leaving 11 bases not matched to a gene. CDR3 DNA sequence: TGCGCCAGCAGCTCAGGACTAAGCGGGACAGGGTCCTACGAGCAGTACTTC. Translation gives CASSSGLSGTGSYEQYF. Full variable domain (rest looked up from reference TRBV5-1 and TRBJ2-7): KAGVTQTPRYLIKTRGQQVTLSCSPISGHRSVSWYQQTPGQGLQFLFEYFSETQRNKGNFPGRFSGRQFSNSRSEMNVSTLELGDSALYLCASSSGLSGTGSYEQYFGPGTRLTVT.

This chain connects TRBV19 to TRBJ1-2; 10 nucleotides line up with TRBD1. The V segment lost 1 base and the J segment 6 bases; nucleotides outside the gene matches: 8. This CDR3 comprises 16 residues. In germline, CDR1 is LNHDA, CDR2 SQIVND (reference sequence). CDR3 DNA sequence: TGTGCCAGTAGTATAGGAGGGACAGGGGTAAGGGATGGCTACACCTTC. Protein product: CASSIGGTGVRDGYTF.

The gene calls are TRBV29-1 and TRBJ2-1; possible D gene TRBD2, 6 bases. The CDR3 runs to 15 residues. The germline V gene has CDR1 SQVTM and CDR2 ANQGSEA. The V end was cut by 6 bases, the J end by 4 bases, with 19 bases between. In DNA form, the CDR3 reads TGCAGCGTCAGGGTGGGGGGTACTTATTACAATGAGCAGTTCTTC. This gives the protein CSVRVGGTYYNEQFF.

V usage is TRBV28 and J usage is TRBJ2-7, with no clear D. This CDR3 is 11 amino acids long. Germline CDR1 MDHEN, CDR2 SYDVKM. V lost 6 bases and J lost 7, with 10 bases in between. CDR3 residues: CASRRVGEQYF. The CDR3 coding sequence is TGTGCCAGCAGAAGGGTTGGGGAGCAGTACTTC.

This clonotype has only one observation. The rearrangement uses TRBV29-1 and TRBJ2-5; D is possibly TRBD2 (5 bases). V lost 0 bases and J lost 4, with 12 bases in between. Germline-derived CDR1 and CDR2 are SQVTM and ANQGSEA. The CDR3 length is 14 residues. The CDR3 loop reads CSVEDAGLRETQYF. The CDR3 DNA follows: TGCAGCGTTGAAGATGCGGGTTTACGAGAGACCCAGTACTTC. The complete variable domain, with remaining parts taken from reference TRBV29-1 and TRBJ2-5, reads SAVISQKPSRDICQRGTSLTIQCQVDSQVTMMFWYRQQPGQSLTLIATANQGSEATYESGFVIDKFPISRPNLTFSTLTVSNMSPEDSSIYLCSVEDAGLRETQYFGPGTRLLVL.

This chain uses TRBV25-1 with TRBJ2-7; 7 bases fit TRBD1. The J segment lost 0 bases and the V segment lost 1 base, leaving 3 bases of the junction unmatched. Germline V gene sequence: CDR1 MGHDK, CDR2 SYGVNS. The CDR3 runs to 15 residues. The chain's CDR3 is CASSEWGTASYEQYF. The CDR3 coding sequence is TGTGCCAGCAGTGAATGGGGGACAGCCTCCTACGAGCAGTACTTC.

V and J are TRBV12-5 and TRBJ2-2; weak D call: TRBD2 (6 bases). From germline, CDR1 is LGHNT and CDR2 FRNRAP. Between the trimmed V and J ends, which lost 3 bases and 4 bases, there was a span of 15 bases. CDR3 length: 16 residues. The CDR3, as DNA: TGTGCTAGTGGTTTATGGCGGGGCCCTTCCACCGGGGAGCTGTTTTTT. It encodes CASGLWRGPSTGELFF.

The rearrangement joins TRBV30 to TRBJ2-1; 7 positions match TRBD1. This CDR3 spans 14 amino acids. The germline CDR1 and CDR2 sequences are GTSNPN and SVGIG (reference sequence). Unmatched junction bases numbered 8, after V lost 3 bases and J lost 6 bases. CDR3 sequence (DNA): TGTGCCTGGAGGGCAGGGACAGCCCTCAATGAGCAGTTCTTC. Amino acids: CAWRAGTALNEQFF.